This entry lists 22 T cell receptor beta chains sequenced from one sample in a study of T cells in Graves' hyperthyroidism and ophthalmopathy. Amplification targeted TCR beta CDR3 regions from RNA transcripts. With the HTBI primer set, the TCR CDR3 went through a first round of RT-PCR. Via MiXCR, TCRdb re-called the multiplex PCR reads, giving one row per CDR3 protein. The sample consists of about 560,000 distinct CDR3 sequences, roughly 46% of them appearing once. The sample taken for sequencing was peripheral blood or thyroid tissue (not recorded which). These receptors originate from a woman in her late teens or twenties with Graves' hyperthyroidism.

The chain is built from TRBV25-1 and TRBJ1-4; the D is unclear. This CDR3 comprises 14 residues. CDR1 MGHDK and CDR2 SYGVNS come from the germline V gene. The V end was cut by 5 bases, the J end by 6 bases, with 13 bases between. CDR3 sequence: CASSLSQEHEKLFF. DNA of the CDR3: TGTGCCAGCAGTTTGTCCCAGGAACATGAAAAACTGTTTTTT.

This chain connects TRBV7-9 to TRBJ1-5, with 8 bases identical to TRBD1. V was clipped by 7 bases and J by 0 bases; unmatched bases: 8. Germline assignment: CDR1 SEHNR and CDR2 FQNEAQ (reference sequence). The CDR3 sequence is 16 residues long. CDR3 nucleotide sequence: TGTGCCAGCAACTCCGGGACAGGCTATAGCAATCAGCCCCAGCATTTT. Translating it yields CASNSGTGYSNQPQHF. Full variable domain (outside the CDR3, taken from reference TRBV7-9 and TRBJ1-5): DTGVSQNPRHKITKRGQNVTFRCDPISEHNRLYWYRQTLGQGPEFLTYFQNEAQLEKSRLLSDRFSAERPKGSFSTLEIQRTEQGDSAMYLCASNSGTGYSNQPQHFGDGTRLSIL.

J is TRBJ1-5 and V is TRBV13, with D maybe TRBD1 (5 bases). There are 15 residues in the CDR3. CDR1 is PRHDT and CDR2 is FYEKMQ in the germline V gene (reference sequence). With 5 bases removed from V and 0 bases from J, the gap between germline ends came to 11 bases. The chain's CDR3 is CASSRGEYSNQPQHF. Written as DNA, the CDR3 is TGTGCCAGCAGCCGAGGGGAATATAGCAATCAGCCCCAGCATTTT.

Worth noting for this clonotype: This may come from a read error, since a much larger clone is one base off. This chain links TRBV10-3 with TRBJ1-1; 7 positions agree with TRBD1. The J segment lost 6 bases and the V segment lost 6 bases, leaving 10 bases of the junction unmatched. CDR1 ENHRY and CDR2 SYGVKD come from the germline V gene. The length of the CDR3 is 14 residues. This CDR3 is CAIRLNRGYAEAFF. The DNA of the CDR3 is TGTGCCATCAGACTTAACAGGGGATACGCTGAAGCTTTCTTT.

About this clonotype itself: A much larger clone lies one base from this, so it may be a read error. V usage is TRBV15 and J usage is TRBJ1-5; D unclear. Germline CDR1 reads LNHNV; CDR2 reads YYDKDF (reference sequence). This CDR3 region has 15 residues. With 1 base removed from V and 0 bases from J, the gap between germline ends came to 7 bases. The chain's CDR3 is CATSRGASSNQPQHF. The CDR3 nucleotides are TGTGCCACCAGCAGAGGGGCCAGTAGCAATCAGCCCCAGCATTTT.

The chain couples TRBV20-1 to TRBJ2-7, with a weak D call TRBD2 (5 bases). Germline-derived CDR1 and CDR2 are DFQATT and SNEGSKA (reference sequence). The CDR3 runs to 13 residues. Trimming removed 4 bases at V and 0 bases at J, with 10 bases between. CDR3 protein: CSATKGDSYEQYF. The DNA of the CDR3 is TGCAGTGCTACGAAGGGAGACTCCTACGAGCAGTACTTC.

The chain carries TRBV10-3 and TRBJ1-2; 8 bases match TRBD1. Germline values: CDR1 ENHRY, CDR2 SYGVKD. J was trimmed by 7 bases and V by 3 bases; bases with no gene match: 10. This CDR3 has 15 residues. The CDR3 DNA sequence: TGTGCCATCAGTGACTCGACAGGGGCTATAGGTGGCTACACCTTC. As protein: CAISDSTGAIGGYTF.

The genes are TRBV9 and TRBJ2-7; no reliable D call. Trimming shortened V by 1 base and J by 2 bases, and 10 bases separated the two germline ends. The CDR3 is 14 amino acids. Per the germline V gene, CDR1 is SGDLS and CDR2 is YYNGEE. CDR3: CASSVLPIPYEQYF. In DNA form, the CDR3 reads TGTGCCAGCAGCGTATTGCCGATCCCCTACGAGCAGTACTTC.

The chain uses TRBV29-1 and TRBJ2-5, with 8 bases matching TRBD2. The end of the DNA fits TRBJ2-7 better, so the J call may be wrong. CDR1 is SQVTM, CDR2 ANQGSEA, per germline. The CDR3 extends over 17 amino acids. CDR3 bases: TGCAGCGTTGAAATTCCTAGCGGGTTTCCTAGCTCCTACGAGCAGTACTTC. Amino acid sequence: CSVEIPSGFPSSYEQYF.

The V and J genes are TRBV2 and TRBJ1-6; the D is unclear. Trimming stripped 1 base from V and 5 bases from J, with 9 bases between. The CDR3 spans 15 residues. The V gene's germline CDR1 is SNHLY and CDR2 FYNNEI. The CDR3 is CASSEEGVDNSPLHF. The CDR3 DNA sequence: TGTGCCAGCAGTGAAGAGGGTGTGGATAATTCACCCCTCCACTTT.

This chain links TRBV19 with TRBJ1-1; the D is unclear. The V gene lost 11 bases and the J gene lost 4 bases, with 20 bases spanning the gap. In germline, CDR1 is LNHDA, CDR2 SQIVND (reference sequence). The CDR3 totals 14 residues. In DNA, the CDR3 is TGTGCCTGGCGTCCCCGGGCGGGTTCCACTGAAGCTTTCTTT. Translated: CAWRPRAGSTEAFF.

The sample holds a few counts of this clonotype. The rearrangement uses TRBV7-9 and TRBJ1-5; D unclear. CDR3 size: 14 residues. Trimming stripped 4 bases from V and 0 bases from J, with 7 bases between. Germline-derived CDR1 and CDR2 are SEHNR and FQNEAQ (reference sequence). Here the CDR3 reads CASSSGPSNQPQHF. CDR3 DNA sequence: TGTGCCAGCAGCTCGGGCCCTAGCAATCAGCCCCAGCATTTT. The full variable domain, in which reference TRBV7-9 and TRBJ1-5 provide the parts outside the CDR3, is DTGVSQNPRHKITKRGQNVTFRCDPISEHNRLYWYRQTLGQGPEFLTYFQNEAQLEKSRLLSDRFSAERPKGSFSTLEIQRTEQGDSAMYLCASSSGPSNQPQHFGDGTRLSIL.

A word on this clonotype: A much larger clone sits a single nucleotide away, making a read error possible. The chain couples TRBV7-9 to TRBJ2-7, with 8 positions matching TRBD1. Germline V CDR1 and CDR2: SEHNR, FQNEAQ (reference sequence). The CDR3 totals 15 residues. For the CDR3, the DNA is TGTGCCAGCAGCTTATGGGACAGGAGGGGATACGAGCGGTACTTC. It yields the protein CASSLWDRRGYERYF.

The CDR3 is CSAGVQMNTEAFF. The CDR3, as DNA: TGCAGTGCTGGGGTCCAAATGAACACTGAAGCTTTCTTT. The rearrangement links TRBV20-1 to TRBJ1-1; no firm D call. CDR1 is DFQATT, CDR2 SNEGSKA, per germline (reference sequence). The CDR3 is 13 residues long. Trimming cost V 5 bases and J 0 bases, with 10 bases left between them.

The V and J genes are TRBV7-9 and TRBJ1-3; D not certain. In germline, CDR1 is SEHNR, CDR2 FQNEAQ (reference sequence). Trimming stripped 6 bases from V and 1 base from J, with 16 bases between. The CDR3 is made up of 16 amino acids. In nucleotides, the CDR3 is TGTGCCAGCAGACATAAGGACGTACGGTCTGGAAACACCATATATTTT. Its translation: CASRHKDVRSGNTIYF. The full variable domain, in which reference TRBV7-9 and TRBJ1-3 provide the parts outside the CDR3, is DTGVSQNPRHKITKRGQNVTFRCDPISEHNRLYWYRQTLGQGPEFLTYFQNEAQLEKSRLLSDRFSAERPKGSFSTLEIQRTEQGDSAMYLCASRHKDVRSGNTIYFGEGSWLTVV.

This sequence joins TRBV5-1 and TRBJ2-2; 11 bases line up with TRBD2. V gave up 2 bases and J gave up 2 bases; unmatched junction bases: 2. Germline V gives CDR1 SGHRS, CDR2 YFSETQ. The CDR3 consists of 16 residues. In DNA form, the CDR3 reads TGCGCCAGCAGCTTCGGGACTAGCGGTAACACCGGGGAGCTGTTTTTT. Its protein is CASSFGTSGNTGELFF. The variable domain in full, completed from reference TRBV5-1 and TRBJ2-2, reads KAGVTQTPRYLIKTRGQQVTLSCSPISGHRSVSWYQQTPGQGLQFLFEYFSETQRNKGNFPGRFSGRQFSNSRSEMNVSTLELGDSALYLCASSFGTSGNTGELFFGEGSRLTVL.

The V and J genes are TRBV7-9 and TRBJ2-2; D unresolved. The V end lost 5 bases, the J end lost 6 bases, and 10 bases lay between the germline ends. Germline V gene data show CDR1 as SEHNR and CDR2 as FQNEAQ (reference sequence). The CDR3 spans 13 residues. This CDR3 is CASSNSPAGELFF. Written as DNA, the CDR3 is TGTGCCAGCAGCAACAGTCCAGCCGGGGAGCTGTTTTTT. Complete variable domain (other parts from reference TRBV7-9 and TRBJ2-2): DTGVSQNPRHKITKRGQNVTFRCDPISEHNRLYWYRQTLGQGPEFLTYFQNEAQLEKSRLLSDRFSAERPKGSFSTLEIQRTEQGDSAMYLCASSNSPAGELFFGEGSRLTVL.

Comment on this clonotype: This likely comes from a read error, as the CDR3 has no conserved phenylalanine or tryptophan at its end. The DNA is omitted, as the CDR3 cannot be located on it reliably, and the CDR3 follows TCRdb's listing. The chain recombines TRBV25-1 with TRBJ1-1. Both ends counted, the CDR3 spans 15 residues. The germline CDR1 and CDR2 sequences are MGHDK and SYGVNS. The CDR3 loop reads CASSELGGEATPSVR.

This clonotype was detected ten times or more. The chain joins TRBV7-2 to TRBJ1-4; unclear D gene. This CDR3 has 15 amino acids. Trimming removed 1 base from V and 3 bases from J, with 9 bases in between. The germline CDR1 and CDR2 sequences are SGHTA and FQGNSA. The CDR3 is CASSLGSAANEKLFF. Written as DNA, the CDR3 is TGTGCCAGCAGCTTAGGCTCGGCAGCTAATGAAAAACTGTTTTTT.

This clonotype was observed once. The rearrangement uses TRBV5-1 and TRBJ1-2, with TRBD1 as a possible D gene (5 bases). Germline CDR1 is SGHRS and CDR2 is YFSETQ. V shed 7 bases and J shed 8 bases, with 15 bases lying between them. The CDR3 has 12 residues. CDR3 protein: CASPLRDCGYTF. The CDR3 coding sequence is TGCGCCAGCCCCCTGAGGGACTGCGGCTACACCTTC.

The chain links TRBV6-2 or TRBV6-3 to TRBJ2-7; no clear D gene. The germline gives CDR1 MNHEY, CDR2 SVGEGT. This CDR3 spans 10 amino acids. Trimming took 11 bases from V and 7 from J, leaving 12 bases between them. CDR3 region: CASGASEQYF. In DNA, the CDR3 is TGTGCCTCGGGCGCTTCGGAGCAGTACTTC.

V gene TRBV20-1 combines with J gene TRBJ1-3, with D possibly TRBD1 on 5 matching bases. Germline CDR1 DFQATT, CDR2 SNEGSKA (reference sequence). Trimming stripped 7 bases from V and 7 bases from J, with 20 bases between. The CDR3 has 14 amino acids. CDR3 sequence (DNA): TGCAGTGGGACAAGCATCCTCCCCGGTAACACCATATATTTT. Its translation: CSGTSILPGNTIYF.